This T cell receptor beta chain originates from a study of blood T cells in healthy people across ages. The authors ran a second PCR of roughly 6 to 12 cycles using a sample-barcoded 5' primer and a J-beta primer mix. TCRdb reprocessed the 5' RACE reads via MiXCR and lists one record per CDR3 protein. This table has about 640,000 distinct CDR3 sequences, roughly 58% appearing once. In regard to this clonotype: The antigen remains undetermined.

The length of the CDR3 is 14 residues. Deletions cut 6 bases from V and 4 bases from J, with 15 bases between. Looked up from germline, CDR1 is KGHSH and CDR2 is LQKENI. Broader study findings: Fewer expanded clones and more diversity marked long-lived versus aged donors. Correlation between TCR beta diversity and naive T cell percentage was strong. Diversity figures derived from one million T cells were judged to underestimate the true value. Possibly, changes in expanded clonotypes were confounded because donor CMV status was unknown.

Source material: blood. The clonotype was recovered from a man aged 55 to 70 in good health. The genes are TRBV18 and TRBJ1-2; D is unclear. The CDR3 protein is CASSPESVGYGYTF. CDR3 coding DNA: TGTGCCAGCTCTCCTGAATCTGTTGGCTATGGCTACACCTTC. Combining the CDR3 with reference TRBV18 and TRBJ1-2 gives the whole variable domain NAGVMQNPRHLVRRRGQEARLRCSPMKGHSHVYWYRQLPEEGLKFMVYLQKENIIDESGMPKERFSAEFPKEGPSILRIQQVVRGDSAAYFCASSPESVGYGYTFGSGTRLTVV.